This T cell receptor beta chain was recorded in a study of T-cell reconstitution after alpha-beta-depleted transplantation in children. Notes on the study in general: T cells produced anew were the main source of T-cell counts and diversity one year after transplant. The origin of high day-60 TCRbeta diversity in some patients lay in surviving recipient T cells and thymic progenitors. It was reported that alpha-beta T cells came from several hundred expanded graft clones (about two months after transplant).

The CDR3 contains 13 residues. V trimming: 6 bases; J trimming: 0 bases; junction bases outside the gene matches: 2. Germline CDR1 is SNHLY and CDR2 is FYNNEI. A note on this clonotype: The antigen remains undetermined.

The TCRbeta library incorporated unique molecular identifiers. TCRdb reprocessed the PCR reads with MiXCR, giving one entry per CDR3 protein. The data contain about 420,000 distinct CDR3 sequences, around 16% of them singletons. The chain couples TRBV2 to TRBJ2-7, with TRBD2 matching over 7 bases. Sequencing used PBMCs, mostly from graft donor cells, obtained 360 days after TCRalphabeta/CD19-depleted stem cell transplant. The TCR sequence derives from a boy younger than two who had a stem cell transplant for Wiskott-Aldrich syndrome, so the T cells may come from the graft donor. The CDR3 spells CASRGGDSYEQYF. In DNA form, the CDR3 reads TGTGCCAGCAGGGGGGGGGACTCCTACGAGCAGTACTTC.